Listed below are T cell receptor beta chains from one sample, sequenced in a study of blood T cell repertoires in COVID-19. Using immunoSEQ multiplex PCR, the repertoire was profiled, and TCRdb retains in-frame clones only, with some absent. This sample has fewer than 90,000 clones, with about nine tenths found just once. What was sequenced was peripheral blood. These TCRs come from a man aged 25 to 45 with acute or convalescent COVID-19. The CDR3 runs from the conserved cysteine through the conserved F or W.

j_call v_call cdr3_aa
TRBJ2-1 TRBV21-1 CASSIRDSEQFF
TRBJ2-1 TRBV29-1 CSVLSLEQFF
TRBJ1-1 TRBV6-7 CASRRNGETNTEAFF
TRBJ2-7 TRBV18 CASAQREASYEQYF
TRBJ2-7 TRBV3-1/TRBV3-2 CASSPYLSSIAYEQYF
TRBJ2-7 TRBV28 CASSWGFYEQYF
TRBJ1-6 TRBV18 CASSQGGSPLHF
TRBJ2-2 TRBV6-5 CASRPGTGELFF
TRBJ2-7 TRBV5-1 CASSLSEKVHEQYF
TRBJ2-7 TRBV11-2 CASSLRFSHDRAYEQYF
TRBJ1-1 TRBV7-3 CASSLTNRENTEAFF
TRBJ2-7 TRBV11-2 CASSFERDPLYEQYF
TRBJ1-1 TRBV29-1 CSVGYGSEAFF
TRBJ1-2 TRBV6-2/TRBV6-3 CASSTTRQADYGYTF
TRBJ2-2 TRBV5-4 CASSWGDRGSGELFF
TRBJ1-1 TRBV4-2 CASSQGSTGPMNTEAFF
TRBJ1-5 TRBV5-5 CASSPGGGNQPQHF
TRBJ2-7 TRBV20-1 CSASSMDSGSYEQYF
TRBJ2-2 TRBV5-1 CASSLWAGRNGELFF
TRBJ2-7 TRBV11-1 CASSLGRGYEQYF
TRBJ1-1 TRBV10-3 CAISESLGGNTEAFF
TRBJ2-3 TRBV5-8 CASSFISTDTQYF
TRBJ2-7 TRBV18 CASSLGAGEQYF
TRBJ2-3 TRBV6-1 CASSDRTSPVTQYF
TRBJ1-5 TRBV5-1 CASSPGQGGNQPQHF
TRBJ2-5 TRBV6-5 CASRPTRGETQYF
TRBJ2-1 TRBV15 CATSRGEGNNNEQFF
TRBJ2-7 TRBV28 CASSLLSLSFEQYF
TRBJ2-2 TRBV19 CASSFAGAGGTGELFF
TRBJ2-7 TRBV29-1 CSVEPSGQGDYEQYF
TRBJ2-7 TRBV6-5 CASSYTSGGYEQYF
TRBJ2-7 TRBV5-6 CASSLGQGFSYF
TRBJ2-3 TRBV27 CASSLVPGRADTQYF
TRBJ2-3 TRBV7-9 CASSLVVGADTQYF
TRBJ2-4 TRBV19 CASRGRLAGGLYIQYF
TRBJ2-1 TRBV30 CAWVPGVSSYNEQFF
TRBJ1-2 TRBV28 CASSKGLNGYTF
TRBJ2-2 TRBV30 CAWSKGQGETGELFF
TRBJ2-1 TRBV25-1 CASRIAGGFYNEQFF
TRBJ2-1 TRBV11-2 CASSPRTGWRNEQFF
TRBJ2-6 TRBV4-2 CASSQSSGRLSGANVLTF
TRBJ2-2 TRBV5-1 CASSGVTANTGELFF
TRBJ2-7 TRBV27 CASSPPIRPVSYEQYF
TRBJ1-6 TRBV14 CASSQDRGGSLHF
TRBJ2-3 TRBV9 CASSVSPTHTQYF
TRBJ1-5 TRBV27 CASSPGQGGYQPQHF
TRBJ2-2 TRBV28 CASSTTGLAGVGNTGELFF
TRBJ2-1 TRBV9 CASSDRLAGTSGSPYEQFF
TRBJ1-2 TRBV6-5 CASRRRGPNYGYTF
TRBJ2-4 TRBV2 CASSELGQLNIQYF
TRBJ1-3 TRBV7-9 CASSFGSGNTIYF
TRBJ2-7 TRBV7-2 CASSFDSLLYEQYF